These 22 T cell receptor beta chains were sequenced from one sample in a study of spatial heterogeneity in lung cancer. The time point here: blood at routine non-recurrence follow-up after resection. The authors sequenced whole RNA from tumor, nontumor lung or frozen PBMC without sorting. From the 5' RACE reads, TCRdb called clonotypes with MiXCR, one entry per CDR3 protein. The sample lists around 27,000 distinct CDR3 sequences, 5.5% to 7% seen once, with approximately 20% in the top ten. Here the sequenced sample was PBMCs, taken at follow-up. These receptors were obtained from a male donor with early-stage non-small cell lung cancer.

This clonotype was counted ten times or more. CDR3 sequence: CASSSGPNYEQYV. CDR3 DNA: TGTGCCAGCTCTTCGGGACCCAACTACGAGCAGTACGTC. The rearrangement uses TRBV7-2 and TRBJ2-7; D might be TRBD1 or TRBD2, each matching 5 bases. This CDR3 region has 13 residues. V was shortened by 8 bases and J by 3 bases, with 14 bases between the two germline ends. Looked up from germline, CDR1 is SGHTA and CDR2 is FQGNSA.

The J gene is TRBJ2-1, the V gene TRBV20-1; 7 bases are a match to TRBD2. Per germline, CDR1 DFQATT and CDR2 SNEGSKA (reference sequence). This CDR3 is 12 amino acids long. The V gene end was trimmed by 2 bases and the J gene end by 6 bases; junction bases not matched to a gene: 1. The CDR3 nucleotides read TGCAGTGCTAGACGCGGGGGCAATGAGCAGTTCTTC. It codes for CSARRGGNEQFF.

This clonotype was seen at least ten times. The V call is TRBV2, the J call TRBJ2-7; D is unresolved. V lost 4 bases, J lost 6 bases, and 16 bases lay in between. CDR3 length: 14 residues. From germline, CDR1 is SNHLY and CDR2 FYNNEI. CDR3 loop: CASSALVWPLEQYV. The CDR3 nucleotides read TGTGCCAGCAGTGCCCTGGTCTGGCCTCTCGAGCAGTACGTC.

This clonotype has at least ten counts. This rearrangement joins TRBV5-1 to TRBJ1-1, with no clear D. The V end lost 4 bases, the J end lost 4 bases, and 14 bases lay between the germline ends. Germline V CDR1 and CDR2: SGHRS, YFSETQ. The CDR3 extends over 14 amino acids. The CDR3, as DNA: TGCGCCAGCAGCCTCGTGAGGGAGGGCACTGAAGCTTTCTTT. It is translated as CASSLVREGTEAFF.

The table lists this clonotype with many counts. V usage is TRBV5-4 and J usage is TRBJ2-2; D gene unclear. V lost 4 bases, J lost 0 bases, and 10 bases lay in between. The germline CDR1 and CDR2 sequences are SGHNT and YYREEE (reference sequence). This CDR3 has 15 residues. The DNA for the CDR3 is TGTGCCAGCAGCCCTTCTAGGACGAACACCGGGGAGCTGTTTTTT. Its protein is CASSPSRTNTGELFF.

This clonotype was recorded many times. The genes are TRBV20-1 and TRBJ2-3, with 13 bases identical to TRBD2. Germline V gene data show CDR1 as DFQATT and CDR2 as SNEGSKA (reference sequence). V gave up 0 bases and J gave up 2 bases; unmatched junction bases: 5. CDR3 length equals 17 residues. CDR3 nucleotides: TGCAGTGCTAGAGACAGGGGACTAGCGGGGACCACAGATACGCAGTATTTT. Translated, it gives CSARDRGLAGTTDTQYF.

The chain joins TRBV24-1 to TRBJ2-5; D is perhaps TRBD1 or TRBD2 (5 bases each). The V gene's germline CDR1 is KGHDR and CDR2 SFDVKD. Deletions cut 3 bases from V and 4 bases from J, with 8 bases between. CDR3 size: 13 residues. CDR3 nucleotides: TGTGCCACCAGTGATGGGGGACGAGAGACCCAGTACTTC. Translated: CATSDGGRETQYF.

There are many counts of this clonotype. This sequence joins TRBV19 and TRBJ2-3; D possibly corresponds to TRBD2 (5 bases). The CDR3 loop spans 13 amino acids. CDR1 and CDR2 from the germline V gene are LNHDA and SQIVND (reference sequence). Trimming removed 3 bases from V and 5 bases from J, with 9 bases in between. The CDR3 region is CASSMVGVDTQYF. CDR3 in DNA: TGTGCCAGTAGTATGGTCGGGGTAGATACGCAGTATTTT.

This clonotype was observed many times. This CDR3 reads CASSASLRADTQYF. In DNA, the CDR3 is TGTGCCAGCAGCGCCAGCCTGAGGGCAGATACGCAGTATTTT. The rearrangement uses TRBV9 and TRBJ2-3; weak D call: TRBD2 (5 bases). V was shortened by 3 bases and J by 4 bases, with 12 bases between the two germline ends. The germline gives CDR1 SGDLS, CDR2 YYNGEE. CDR3 size: 14 residues.

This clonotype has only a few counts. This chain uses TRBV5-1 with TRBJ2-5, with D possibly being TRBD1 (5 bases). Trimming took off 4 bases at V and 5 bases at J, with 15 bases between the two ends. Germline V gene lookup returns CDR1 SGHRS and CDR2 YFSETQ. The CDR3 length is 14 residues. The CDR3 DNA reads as TGCGCCAGCAGCCCTCAGGGAATTGAGGAGACCCAGTACTTC. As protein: CASSPQGIEETQYF.

This chain's CDR3 is CASVGQGARGYTF. The CDR3 DNA reads as TGTGCCAGCGTAGGGCAGGGGGCTCGTGGCTACACCTTC. The V gene is TRBV2, the J gene TRBJ1-2, with 8 positions matching TRBD1. The V gene end was trimmed by 8 bases and the J gene end by 7 bases; junction bases not matched to a gene: 9. In germline, CDR1 is SNHLY, CDR2 FYNNEI. The CDR3 contains 13 residues.

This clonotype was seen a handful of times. CDR3 coding DNA: TGCAGTGTGGAACTCCGCGGTGATACGCAGTATTTT. It codes for CSVELRGDTQYF. J is TRBJ2-3 and V is TRBV20-1; D is unresolved. CDR3 length: 12 residues. V was pared by 7 bases and J by 6 bases, with 14 bases between. Per germline, CDR1 DFQATT and CDR2 SNEGSKA (reference sequence).

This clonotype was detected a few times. In DNA, the CDR3 is TGTGCCAGCAGCTTAGCGCGGTTTGGTCGGGGGGATAATTACGAGCAGTACTTC. This sequence encodes CASSLARFGRGDNYEQYF. This rearrangement joins TRBV7-2 to TRBJ2-7; 7 positions match TRBD2. The CDR3 totals 18 residues. Per germline, CDR1 SGHTA and CDR2 FQGNSA. The J segment lost 4 bases and the V segment lost 0 bases, leaving 15 bases of the junction unmatched.

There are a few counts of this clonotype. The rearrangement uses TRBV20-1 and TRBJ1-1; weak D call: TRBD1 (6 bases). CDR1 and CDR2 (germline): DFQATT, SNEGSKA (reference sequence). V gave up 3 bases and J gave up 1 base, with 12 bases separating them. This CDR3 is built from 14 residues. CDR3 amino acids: CSASPGGRNTEAFF. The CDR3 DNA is TGCAGTGCTAGCCCCGGGGGGCGGAACACTGAAGCTTTCTTT.

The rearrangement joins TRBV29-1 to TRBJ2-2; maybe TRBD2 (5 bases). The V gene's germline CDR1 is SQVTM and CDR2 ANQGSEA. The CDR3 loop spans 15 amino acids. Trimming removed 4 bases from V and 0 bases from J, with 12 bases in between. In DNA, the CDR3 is TGCAGCGTTGTTCTTAACGGGGCGAACACCGGGGAGCTGTTTTTT. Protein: CSVVLNGANTGELFF.

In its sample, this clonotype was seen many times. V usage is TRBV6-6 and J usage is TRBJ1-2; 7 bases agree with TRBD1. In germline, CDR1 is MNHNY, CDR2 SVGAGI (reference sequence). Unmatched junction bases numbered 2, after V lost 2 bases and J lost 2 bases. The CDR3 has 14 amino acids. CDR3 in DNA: TGTGCCAGCAGTTACGAGGGGGCCAACTATGGCTACACCTTC. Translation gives CASSYEGANYGYTF.

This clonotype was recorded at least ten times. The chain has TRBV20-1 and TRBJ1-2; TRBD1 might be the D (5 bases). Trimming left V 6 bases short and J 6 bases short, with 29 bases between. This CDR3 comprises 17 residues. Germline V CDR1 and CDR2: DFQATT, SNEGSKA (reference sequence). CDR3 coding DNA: TGCAGTGCCCCAATCCAGGGACGGATGGGGCTTCGTGATGGCTACACCTTC. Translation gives CSAPIQGRMGLRDGYTF.

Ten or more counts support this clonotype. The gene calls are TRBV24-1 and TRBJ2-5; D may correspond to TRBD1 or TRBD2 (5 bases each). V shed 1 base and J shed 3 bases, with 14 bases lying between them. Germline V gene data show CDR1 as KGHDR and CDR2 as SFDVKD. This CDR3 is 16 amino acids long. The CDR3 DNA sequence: TGTGCCACCAGTGATTTCGAGGGGTCTGGGAAAGAGACCCAGTACTTC. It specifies CATSDFEGSGKETQYF.

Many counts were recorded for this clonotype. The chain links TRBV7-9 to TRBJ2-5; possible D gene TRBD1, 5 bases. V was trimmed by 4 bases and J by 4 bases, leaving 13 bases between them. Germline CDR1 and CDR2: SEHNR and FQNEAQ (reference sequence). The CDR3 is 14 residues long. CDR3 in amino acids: CASSSPSRGETQYF. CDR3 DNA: TGTGCCAGCAGCTCACCTAGTAGGGGAGAGACCCAGTACTTC.

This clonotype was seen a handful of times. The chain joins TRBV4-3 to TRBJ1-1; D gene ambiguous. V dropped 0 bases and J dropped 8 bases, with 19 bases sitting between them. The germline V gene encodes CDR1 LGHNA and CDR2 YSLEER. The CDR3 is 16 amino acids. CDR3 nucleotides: TGCGCCAGCAGCCAAGATTGGGCCACGTCTGAATTAGAAGCTTTCTTT. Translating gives CASSQDWATSELEAFF.

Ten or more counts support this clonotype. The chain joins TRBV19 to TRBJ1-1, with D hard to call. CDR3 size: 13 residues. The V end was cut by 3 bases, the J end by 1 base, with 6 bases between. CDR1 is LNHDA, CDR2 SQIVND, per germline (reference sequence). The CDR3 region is CASSIRQNTEAFF. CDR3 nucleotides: TGTGCCAGTAGTATTCGACAGAACACTGAAGCTTTCTTT.

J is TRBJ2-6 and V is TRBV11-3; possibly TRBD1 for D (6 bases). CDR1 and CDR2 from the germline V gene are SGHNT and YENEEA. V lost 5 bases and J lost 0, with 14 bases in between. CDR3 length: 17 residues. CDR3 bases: TGTGCCAGCAGCGGGACCGGGACACGCTCTGGGGCCAACGTCCTGACTTTC. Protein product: CASSGTGTRSGANVLTF.